This passage covers 21 T cell receptor beta chains from one sample sequenced in a study of CD4 T cells in relation to SARS-CoV-2 and coronaviruses. Their cognate antigens are unknown. CD4+ T cells from unexposed donors were obtained before the COVID-19 pandemic (2011-2018). The cells were cultured for approximately ten days before CD4+ T cells were isolated. Clones were sequenced by immunoSEQ multiplex PCR, and TCRdb holds only the in-frame ones, with some missing. The repertoire holds 20,000 or so clones, with 76% as singletons. Input material: CD4+ T cells from PBMCs, cultured in vitro. Receptors were obtained from a human donor in good health.

J is TRBJ1-6 and V is TRBV11-2; the D is unclear. V was pared by 0 bases and J by 7 bases, with 4 bases between. The germline V gene has CDR1 SGHAT and CDR2 FQNNGV. The CDR3 contains 13 residues. The CDR3 bases are TGTGCCAGCAGCTTAGAAGACAATTCACCCCTCCACTTT. As protein: CASSLEDNSPLHF. Full variable domain (remainder filled in from reference TRBV11-2 and TRBJ1-6): EAGVAQSPRYKIIEKRQSVAFWCNPISGHATLYWYQQILGQGPKLLIQFQNNGVVDDSQLPKDRFSAERLKGVDSTLKIQPAKLEDSAVYLCASSLEDNSPLHFGNGTRLTVT.

The rearrangement joins TRBV6-5 to TRBJ2-3; 9 bases agree with TRBD2. CDR3 length: 16 amino acids. Germline CDR1 MNHEY, CDR2 SVGAGI. J lost 2 bases, V lost 4 bases, and 7 bases had no gene match. CDR3 amino acids: CASSLPPSGNTDTQYF. The CDR3 coding sequence is TGTGCCAGCAGTTTACCCCCTAGCGGGAACACAGATACGCAGTATTTT.

The chain couples TRBV6-5 to TRBJ2-1, with TRBD1 matching 8 bases. The length of the CDR3 is 13 residues. CDR1 and CDR2 (germline): MNHEY, SVGAGI. V lost 6 bases to trimming and J lost 7 bases; unmatched junction nucleotides: 5. The CDR3 region is CASRRQGLNEQFF. The CDR3 nucleotides are TGTGCCAGCAGACGACAGGGGTTAAATGAGCAGTTCTTC.

The chain employs TRBV2 and TRBJ1-1; possibly TRBD1 for D (5 bases). Germline V gene lookup returns CDR1 SNHLY and CDR2 FYNNEI. This CDR3 region has 13 residues. V dropped 4 bases and J dropped 7 bases, with 13 bases sitting between them. The CDR3 here is CASSAGWQGEAFF. The CDR3 DNA reads TGTGCCAGCAGTGCAGGGTGGCAGGGTGAAGCTTTCTTT.

The chain recombines TRBV14 with TRBJ1-2; the match to TRBD1 covers 10 bases. This CDR3 comprises 14 residues. Germline V gene lookup returns CDR1 SGHDN and CDR2 FVKESK. The junction had 5 bases not matched to a gene; V was cut back by 5 bases and J by 5 bases. The CDR3 is CASSADRGRYGYTF. CDR3 coding DNA: TGTGCCAGCAGCGCGGACAGGGGGAGATATGGCTACACCTTC.

To note about this clone: Germline is not matched at one junction end, which may reflect a read error. This chain joins TRBV28 and TRBJ1-5; tentative D call: TRBD1 (5 bases). Germline V gene data show CDR1 as MDHEN and CDR2 as SYDVKM. CDR3 length equals 12 residues. The CDR3 protein is CLAGTSNQPQHF. CDR3 nucleotides: TGCTTGGCAGGGACCAGCAATCAGCCCCAGCATTTT.

The chain combines TRBV5-5 with TRBJ2-1; D is undetermined. Trimming took 0 bases from V and 7 from J, leaving 20 bases between them. The CDR3 has 17 residues. Germline V gene sequence: CDR1 SGHKS, CDR2 YYEKEE (reference sequence). CDR3 residues: CASSLGSRDPKGNEQFF. The CDR3 nucleotides are TGTGCCAGCAGCTTGGGATCAAGAGACCCCAAGGGTAATGAGCAGTTCTTC.

V usage is TRBV11-1 and J usage is TRBJ2-2, with D possibly being TRBD1 (5 bases). The V end was cut by 2 bases, the J end by 6 bases, with 10 bases between. The germline V gene has CDR1 SGHAT and CDR2 FQDESV (reference sequence). The CDR3 sequence is 14 residues long. For the CDR3, the DNA is TGTGCCAGCAGCTTACAAGAAGGGGCCGGGGAGCTGTTTTTT. Protein sequence: CASSLQEGAGELFF.

This chain uses TRBV15 with TRBJ2-1; D is uncertain. In germline, CDR1 is LNHNV, CDR2 YYDKDF (reference sequence). CDR3 length equals 13 residues. V lost 5 bases, J lost 2 bases, and 7 bases lay in between. The CDR3 DNA reads TGTGCCACCAGCCTAAATCCCTACAATGAGCAGTTCTTC. Its translation: CATSLNPYNEQFF. Supplemented by reference TRBV15 and TRBJ2-1, the full variable domain reads DAMVIQNPRYQVTQFGKPVTLSCSQTLNHNVMYWYQQKSSQAPKLLFHYYDKDFNNEADTPDNFQSRRPNTSFCFLDIRSPGLGDTAMYLCATSLNPYNEQFFGPGTRLTVL.

The V call is TRBV7-3, the J call TRBJ2-1; the match to TRBD1 covers 7 bases. The CDR3 has 14 amino acids. The junction had 3 bases not matched to a gene; V was cut back by 5 bases and J by 2 bases. Germline CDR1 SGHTA, CDR2 FQGTGA. The CDR3 bases are TGTGCCAGCAGCAGGGGACAGACCTACAATGAGCAGTTCTTC. Residues: CASSRGQTYNEQFF.

The chain uses TRBV6-5 and TRBJ2-1, with 8 bases lining up with TRBD2. Per the germline V gene, CDR1 is MNHEY and CDR2 is SVGAGI. V gave up 6 bases and J gave up 3 bases; unmatched junction bases: 7. There are 15 residues in the CDR3. The CDR3 region is CASSSSGSFYNEQFF. The CDR3 region has the DNA TGTGCCAGCAGCTCCAGCGGGAGCTTCTACAATGAGCAGTTCTTC.

This rearrangement joins TRBV9 to TRBJ1-1; no clear D gene. The CDR3 is 15 residues long. The ends were cut back, 0 bases at V and 0 bases at J, with 9 bases in the middle. Germline V gene data show CDR1 as SGDLS and CDR2 as YYNGEE. CDR3 residues: CASSVGPVMNTEAFF. The CDR3 coding sequence is TGTGCCAGCAGCGTAGGACCGGTAATGAACACTGAAGCTTTCTTT.

The CDR3 nucleotides read TGTGCCTGGAGTGTCACAGGGTTGCATGAAAAACTGTTTTTT. Protein product: CAWSVTGLHEKLFF. This chain joins TRBV30 and TRBJ1-4, with D maybe TRBD1 (6 bases). The CDR3 contains 14 residues. The V end was cut by 0 bases, the J end by 6 bases, with 11 bases between. Germline lookup yields CDR1 GTSNPN and CDR2 SVGIG (reference sequence).

V gene TRBV11-2 combines with J gene TRBJ2-5, with a weak D call TRBD1 (5 bases). CDR1 and CDR2 (germline): SGHAT, FQNNGV. Trimming left V 1 base short and J 5 bases short, with 11 bases between. The length of the CDR3 is 14 residues. The CDR3: CASSLVDSRETQYF. Written as DNA, the CDR3 is TGTGCCAGCAGCTTAGTTGACAGTAGGGAGACCCAGTACTTC.

The J gene is TRBJ2-7, the V gene TRBV19; tentative D call: TRBD1 (5 bases). The V end lost 2 bases, the J end lost 2 bases, and 13 bases lay between the germline ends. The CDR3 runs to 15 residues. The V gene's germline CDR1 is LNHDA and CDR2 SQIVND (reference sequence). The chain's CDR3 is CASSISSDKTYEQYF. The DNA of the CDR3 is TGTGCCAGTAGTATAAGTTCGGACAAGACCTACGAGCAGTACTTC.

V and J are TRBV7-3 and TRBJ2-1; tentative D call: TRBD2 (6 bases). V was trimmed by 5 bases and J by 0 bases, leaving 14 bases between them. The CDR3 loop spans 16 amino acids. Looked up from germline, CDR1 is SGHTA and CDR2 is FQGTGA. As DNA, the CDR3 is TGTGCCAGCAGCCTCGCGGCGGGGAGCTCCTACAATGAGCAGTTCTTC. This sequence encodes CASSLAAGSSYNEQFF.

The rearrangement uses TRBV20-1 and TRBJ1-1; D call uncertain. The CDR3 sequence is 11 residues long. The germline V gene encodes CDR1 DFQATT and CDR2 SNEGSKA (reference sequence). Trimming removed 8 bases at V and 7 bases at J, with 14 bases between. This chain's CDR3 is CSSTTRGEAFF. CDR3 nucleotide sequence: TGCAGTTCAACTACCAGAGGTGAAGCTTTCTTT.

The chain links TRBV6-5 to TRBJ2-2; D uncertain. Trimming left V 2 bases short and J 2 bases short, with 12 bases between. The CDR3 spans 16 residues. The germline V gene has CDR1 MNHEY and CDR2 SVGAGI. The CDR3 sequence is CASSYPPGPNTGELFF. CDR3 DNA sequence: TGTGCCAGCAGTTACCCCCCGGGCCCAAACACCGGGGAGCTGTTTTTT.

The chain recombines TRBV3-1 (or the pseudogene TRBV3-2) with TRBJ2-7; no clear D gene. V was shortened by 6 bases and J by 3 bases, with 12 bases between the two germline ends. The CDR3 has 13 residues. Germline CDR1 and CDR2: LGHDT and YNNKEL (reference sequence). The CDR3 region is CASSHRPDYEQYF. DNA for the CDR3: TGTGCCAGCAGTCATAGACCAGACTACGAGCAGTACTTC.

Comment on this clone: At one end the junction does not follow the germline gene, possibly because of a read error. The chain has TRBV9 and TRBJ1-1, with unresolved D. Germline CDR1 reads SGDLS; CDR2 reads YYNGEE. The CDR3 consists of 12 residues. The CDR3 loop is CASSVVEFRVNF. DNA for the CDR3: TGTGCCAGCAGCGTAGTGGAGTTTAGGGTAAACTTT. The full variable domain, its missing parts supplied by reference TRBV9 and TRBJ1-1, is DSGVTQTPKHLITATGQRVTLRCSPRSGDLSVYWYQQSLDQGLQFLIQYYNGEERAKGNILERFSAQQFPDLHSELNLSSLELGDSALYFCASSVVEFRVNFGQGTRLTVV.

The chain joins TRBV18 to TRBJ2-1; 10 positions match TRBD2. V lost 6 bases and J lost 6; bases outside the gene matches: 14. Germline CDR1 reads KGHSH; CDR2 reads LQKENI. The CDR3 is 17 residues long. The CDR3 is CASSLLLAGARGNEQFF. The DNA for the CDR3 is TGTGCCAGCTCGCTACTTCTAGCGGGAGCCAGAGGCAATGAGCAGTTCTTC.